These 22 T cell receptor beta chains share one sample of origin, sequenced in a study of early T cells in non-severe SARS-CoV-2 infection (dated by TCRdb to about 2021). The protocol used for the library was 5' RACE. The listed sequencing device is NextSeq 500. TCRdb handled the public reads itself, with Q25 trimming in fastp and clone calling in MiXCR, and kept productive beta chains. Every CDR3 protein is listed once, alongside the most common genes and DNA of its rows. The sample yields approximately 27,000 distinct CDR3 sequences; 5.1% were counted once. The biggest ten clones account for over 2.5% of the sample. The material sequenced was whole blood. Receptors originate from an adult who was a healthcare worker with PCR-confirmed SARS-CoV-2 infection or an uninfected control (not recorded which).

The genes are TRBV20-1 and TRBJ2-1; TRBD2 matches 14 bases. Germline V lookup: CDR1 DFQATT, CDR2 SNEGSKA (reference sequence). J lost 3 bases, V lost 6 bases, and 4 bases had no gene match. This CDR3 is 15 amino acids long. CDR3 DNA: TGCAGTGCCCGGGGACTAGCGGGAGTCTACAATGAGCAGTTCTTC. Encoded protein: CSARGLAGVYNEQFF.

The V call is TRBV20-1, the J call TRBJ2-4; no clear D gene. Germline lookup yields CDR1 DFQATT and CDR2 SNEGSKA (reference sequence). This CDR3 has 14 amino acids. The V gene lost 6 bases and the J gene lost 0 bases, with 12 bases spanning the gap. The CDR3 is CSARNRLAKNIQYF. The DNA for the CDR3 is TGCAGTGCAAGAAATAGATTAGCCAAAAACATTCAGTACTTC.

At least ten counts were recorded for this clonotype. V is TRBV29-1 and J is TRBJ1-1; D uncertain. Trimming cost V 6 bases and J 3 bases, with 5 bases left between them. The length of the CDR3 is 10 residues. CDR1 is SQVTM and CDR2 is ANQGSEA in the germline V gene. The CDR3 reads CSVFDTEAFF. DNA for the CDR3: TGCAGCGTCTTCGACACTGAAGCTTTCTTT. Drawing the rest from reference TRBV29-1 and TRBJ1-1, the complete variable domain is SAVISQKPSRDICQRGTSLTIQCQVDSQVTMMFWYRQQPGQSLTLIATANQGSEATYESGFVIDKFPISRPNLTFSTLTVSNMSPEDSSIYLCSVFDTEAFFGQGTRLTVV.

The V and J genes are TRBV28 and TRBJ2-3; D uncertain. With 3 bases removed from V and 0 bases from J, the gap between germline ends came to 10 bases. The CDR3 covers 15 residues. Germline CDR1 and CDR2: MDHEN and SYDVKM. CDR3 amino acids: CASSLYGLSTDTQYF. CDR3 sequence (DNA): TGTGCCAGCAGTTTGTATGGCCTGAGCACAGATACGCAGTATTTT.

This clonotype was picked up a small number of times. The J gene is TRBJ1-3, the V gene TRBV9; 9 nucleotides match TRBD1. The CDR3 spans 17 residues. The V gene's germline CDR1 is SGDLS and CDR2 YYNGEE. Trimming took 4 bases from V and 0 from J; bases not matched to a gene: 8. CDR3 residues: CASSFRDRANSGNTIYF. The CDR3 bases are TGTGCCAGCAGCTTCCGGGACAGGGCAAACTCTGGAAACACCATATATTTT.

This clonotype was observed many times. This chain joins TRBV6-2 or TRBV6-3 and TRBJ2-7; D not resolved. The CDR3 has 11 amino acids. V gave up 5 bases and J gave up 6 bases, with 8 bases separating them. Germline CDR1 is MNHEY and CDR2 is SVGEGT. CDR3 sequence reads: CASSRTFEQYF. In DNA form, the CDR3 reads TGTGCCAGCAGTCGGACGTTCGAGCAGTACTTC.

This clonotype occurred once. The chain employs TRBV9 and TRBJ2-6, with D uncertain. Germline CDR1 is SGDLS and CDR2 is YYNGEE. V lost 4 bases and J 0 bases, leaving 8 bases between the germline ends. The CDR3 length is 15 residues. Written as DNA, the CDR3 is TGTGCCAGCAGCCTAACCCCCTCTGGGGCCAACGTCCTGACTTTC. Its protein is CASSLTPSGANVLTF.

This clonotype was counted between two and nine times. V usage is TRBV6-5 and J usage is TRBJ2-6, with D unclear. In germline, CDR1 is MNHEY, CDR2 SVGAGI. V lost 0 bases to trimming and J lost 1 base, with 7 bases between them. CDR3 length equals 16 residues. The CDR3 DNA reads TGTGCCAGCAGTTACTCGATTGATTCTGGGGCCAACGTCCTGACTTTC. As protein: CASSYSIDSGANVLTF.

This clonotype has at least ten counts. The J gene is TRBJ1-1, the V gene TRBV30; D gene ambiguous. CDR3 length equals 12 residues. Germline CDR1 GTSNPN, CDR2 SVGIG (reference sequence). V was trimmed by 5 bases and J by 1 base, leaving 8 bases between them. The CDR3 is CAWDDKNTEAFF. Here the CDR3 DNA reads TGTGCCTGGGACGACAAGAACACTGAAGCTTTCTTT.

This clonotype was seen only a few times. The chain carries TRBV19 and TRBJ1-2; D not resolved. Germline V gene data show CDR1 as LNHDA and CDR2 as SQIVND (reference sequence). This CDR3 has 12 amino acids. V lost 6 bases and J lost 4, with 9 bases in between. The CDR3 coding sequence is TGTGCCAGTAGCAGCGCCGTCTATGGCTACACCTTC. Its translation: CASSSAVYGYTF.

This clonotype came up many times. This rearrangement joins TRBV5-1 to TRBJ2-2, with D possibly matching TRBD2 (5 bases). Germline CDR1 SGHRS, CDR2 YFSETQ. The CDR3 is made up of 14 amino acids. Trimming removed 2 bases from V and 4 bases from J, with 9 bases in between. The CDR3 coding sequence is TGCGCCAGCAGCTTCCCTAGCAGCACCGGGGAGCTGTTTTTT. Translated, it gives CASSFPSSTGELFF.

This clonotype was counted ten times or more. The J gene is TRBJ1-5, the V gene TRBV28; 8 bases are shared with TRBD1. Per the germline V gene, CDR1 is MDHEN and CDR2 is SYDVKM. The CDR3 has 14 amino acids. V shed 4 bases, J shed 6 bases, and the junction held 5 bases outside the gene matches. This CDR3 is CASSSRQGSQPQHF. The CDR3 DNA sequence: TGTGCCAGCAGTTCCCGACAGGGGTCTCAGCCCCAGCATTTT.

By sample share, this clonotype is medium-sized. The J gene is TRBJ1-1, the V gene TRBV5-1; D remains ambiguous. CDR3 length: 13 residues. V shed 1 base and J shed 1 base, with 5 bases lying between them. Germline V gene sequence: CDR1 SGHRS, CDR2 YFSETQ. The CDR3 nucleotides read TGCGCCAGCAGCTTGCTGGGGAACACTGAAGCTTTCTTT. As protein: CASSLLGNTEAFF.

This chain connects TRBV11-2 to TRBJ2-7; TRBD1 agrees at 8 bases. The CDR3 totals 14 residues. With V trimmed by 4 bases and J by 3 bases, 5 bases remained unmatched. Germline-derived CDR1 and CDR2 are SGHAT and FQNNGV. The CDR3 bases are TGTGCCAGCAGCTCGAGGGACAGGTACTACGAGCAGTACTTC. This codes for CASSSRDRYYEQYF.

This clonotype was recorded at least ten times. The chain joins TRBV9 to TRBJ2-3; D assignment may be TRBD1 or TRBD2 (5 bases each). Trimming cost V 4 bases and J 5 bases, with 14 bases left between them. The V gene's germline CDR1 is SGDLS and CDR2 YYNGEE. CDR3 length: 14 residues. The CDR3 here is CASSLSRGRDTQYF. In nucleotides, the CDR3 is TGTGCCAGCAGCCTAAGTCGGGGCCGAGATACGCAGTATTTT.

In its sample, this clonotype was seen many times. The rearrangement uses TRBV11-2 and TRBJ1-4; the D is unclear. The CDR3 is made up of 10 amino acids. V lost 8 bases, J lost 8 bases, and 6 bases lay in between. The germline V gene encodes CDR1 SGHAT and CDR2 FQNNGV. CDR3 DNA: TGTGCCAGCGGCGGGGAAAAACTGTTTTTT. It translates to CASGGEKLFF.

The V gene is TRBV10-3, the J gene TRBJ2-7, with D possibly TRBD1 on 5 matching bases. V was shortened by 8 bases and J by 3 bases, with 17 bases between the two germline ends. From germline, CDR1 is ENHRY and CDR2 SYGVKD. The CDR3 sequence is 14 residues long. The CDR3 protein is CAIARKGANYEQYF. The CDR3 DNA is TGTGCCATCGCAAGGAAAGGGGCGAACTACGAGCAGTACTTC.

In its sample, this clonotype was seen many times. The rearrangement uses TRBV7-9 and TRBJ2-7, with no clear D. Germline loops: CDR1 SEHNR, CDR2 FQNEAQ (reference sequence). The CDR3 covers 12 residues. V was cut by 0 bases and J by 2 bases, with 2 bases left in between. This chain's CDR3 is CASSLATYEQYF. The CDR3 DNA reads as TGTGCCAGCAGCTTAGCGACCTACGAGCAGTACTTC.

V and J are TRBV6-1 and TRBJ2-7, with D tentatively TRBD1 (6 bases). The V end lost 7 bases, the J end lost 2 bases, and 9 bases lay between the germline ends. This CDR3 has 12 amino acids. Germline V lookup: CDR1 MNHNS, CDR2 SASEGT. The CDR3: CASTRTAYEQYF. The CDR3 DNA reads TGTGCCAGCACCAGGACAGCCTACGAGCAGTACTTC.

The chain is built from TRBV25-1 and TRBJ1-1; possibly TRBD1 for D (5 bases). CDR3 size: 17 residues. Trimming removed 2 bases from V and 3 bases from J, with 19 bases in between. Per the germline V gene, CDR1 is MGHDK and CDR2 is SYGVNS. The CDR3 sequence is CASSEDGAPLGDTEAFF. CDR3 bases: TGTGCCAGCAGTGAAGATGGCGCCCCCTTGGGGGACACTGAAGCTTTCTTT.

This clonotype was seen at least ten times. This chain links TRBV2 with TRBJ2-5, with 7 bases that match TRBD1. Losses at the gene ends were 4 bases for V and 4 bases for J; bases not matched to a gene: 6. This CDR3 comprises 14 residues. The V gene's germline CDR1 is SNHLY and CDR2 FYNNEI. CDR3 nucleotide sequence: TGTGCCAGCAGTGTTGAAGGGGGCTTAGAGACCCAGTACTTC. Its translation: CASSVEGGLETQYF.

This clonotype was recorded many times. The gene calls are TRBV29-1 and TRBJ2-7; D perhaps matches TRBD1 (5 bases). The V and J ends lost 7 bases and 3 bases respectively, with 10 bases between them. This CDR3 contains 11 residues. The germline V gene encodes CDR1 SQVTM and CDR2 ANQGSEA. The CDR3 DNA reads as TGCAGCGGCTCGACAGTCTACGAGCAGTACTTC. Amino acid sequence: CSGSTVYEQYF.